The entry below describes one T cell receptor (beta chain). There is no known antigen for this receptor. Per-base qualities were not stored, and no clone one base away is much larger. This sample is drawn from a study of blood T cell repertoires in COVID-19 (dated by TCRdb to about 2020). As for the study more broadly: Samples from collaborators originated in the United States, Italy and Spain and spanned both the acute and convalescent phases of COVID-19. The prospective study material was composed of cDNA or gDNA derived from T cells, B-cell-depleted T cells, or PBMCs. Subjects who had been exposed to COVID-19, were actively infected with it, or had recovered from it provided the deeply sampled blood TCRbeta repertoires that made up the dataset. The sample metadata nearly always contained a de-identified subject ID, COVID-19 status, age in years and sex. Where HLA class I and class II types were available, the types were taken from metadata supplied by the sample provider, not from assay-based typing. The samples were drawn from two sources: the first 160 participants of the ongoing ImmuneRACE study, and over 950 subjects contributed by 6 global collaborators. A freely available public database, intended as a resource for researchers studying the immune response to SARS-CoV-2, is where the repertoires were released. The investigation overall reported the following: Clinical and demographic metadata were provided uncurated, with the amount varying by source and participant.

Enrolling through a virtual design, the prospective study's participants ranged in age from roughly 18 to 90 years and lived across 20 to 25 United States geographic areas. In the prospective study, cohorts were assigned on the basis of participant-reported clinical history obtained from a screening survey and a study questionnaire. For ImmuneRACE Cohort 3, a participant was defined as recovered based on two consecutive negative NP/OP PCR tests, clearance by a healthcare professional, or resolution of symptoms. In the prospective study, whole blood, serum and a nasopharyngeal or oropharyngeal swab were collected from each participant by mobile phlebotomists. Participants in the prospective study had the option to provide additional blood draws and questionnaires over a roughly 2-month period. Blood samples from the prospective study were shipped frozen or at room temperature prior to DNA extraction.

CDR1 and CDR2 (SGHDN, FVKESK) derive from the germline V gene. The CDR3 spans 18 residues, from the cysteine through the phenylalanine. The retained sequence is limited to the CDR3, 54 bases, with the frame set at the first base. Ends trimmed: V by 4 bases, J by 8 bases; bases unmatched to a gene: 21. TCRbeta CDR3 regions were amplified from genomic DNA using the immunoSEQ Assay, a bias-controlled multiplex PCR. As for the original processing: The number of nucleated cells in each sample was estimated by amplification of reference gene primers within the assay. Sequence reads were collapsed and filtered to measure the absolute abundance of every unique TCRbeta CDR3 rearrangement. For each sample, productive Simpson clonality was calculated by taking the square root of Simpson's diversity index across productive rearrangements. In TCRdb, the immuneACCESS table is reduced to in-frame sequences with V and J assigned. These tables do not hold every clone; where another copy was compared, an unresolved V gene accounts for under half, and the others remain unexplained. That table supplies the V and J calls and clone size; D and trimming were determined from the DNA. The sample has 390,000 or so clones on record, about 87% of them singletons. The ten largest make up 10% of the sample.

This sequence uses TRBV14 and TRBJ1-2, with 8 bases in between that match TRBD1. The sequence was obtained from a woman aged 45-60 years who had recovered from COVID-19. Material for sequencing was PBMCs or T cells enriched from blood (not recorded which). The encoded CDR3 is CASSLRGTGRYLGVGYTF. The sequence in DNA is TGTGCCAGCAGCCTCCGTGGGACAGGTCGTTATCTCGGTGTCGGCTACACCTTC. The entire variable domain, with the stretches around the CDR3 drawn from the reference TRBV14 and TRBJ1-2 proteins, is EAGVTQFPSHSVIEKGQTVTLRCDPISGHDNLYWYRRVMGKEIKFLLHFVKESKQDESGMPNNRFLAERTGGTYSTLKVQPAELEDSGVYFCASSLRGTGRYLGVGYTFGSGTRLTVV.